These 15 T cell receptor beta chains originate from one sample sequenced in a study of T cell responses to AZD1222 COVID-19 vaccine. Sequencing used immunoSEQ multiplex PCR; TCRdb keeps in-frame clones, though not all of them. Of under 150,000 clones listed, about 92% are singletons. Material: peripheral blood, obtained on day 0 of AZD1222 vaccination. These receptors all stem from an adult in good health.

V is TRBV6-1 and J is TRBJ1-2; unclear D gene. CDR1 is MNHNS, CDR2 SASEGT, per germline. The V end was cut by 3 bases, the J end by 7 bases, with 15 bases between. The CDR3 loop spans 14 amino acids. The CDR3 is CASSDGVGFGGYTF. For the CDR3, the DNA is TGTGCCAGCAGTGACGGGGTAGGGTTTGGTGGCTACACCTTC.

This rearrangement joins TRBV11-2 to TRBJ2-3; D might be TRBD1 or TRBD2, each matching 5 bases. Germline V lookup: CDR1 SGHAT, CDR2 FQNNGV. The CDR3 contains 19 residues. The V and J ends lost 0 bases and 0 bases respectively, with 19 bases between them. For the CDR3, the DNA is TGTGCCAGCAGCTTAGATGAGTTGGGACCTCCCACGAGCACAGATACGCAGTATTTT. Translated, it gives CASSLDELGPPTSTDTQYF.

This clone was detected only a few times. CDR3 DNA sequence: TGTGCCAGCAGGCAAAATTCTGGAAACACCATATATTTT. Residues: CASRQNSGNTIYF. The chain joins TRBV12-3 or TRBV12-4 to TRBJ1-3; no clear D gene. Trimming stripped 6 bases from V and 1 base from J, with 7 bases between. The CDR3 runs 13 residues.

This chain links TRBV5-1 with TRBJ1-1; tentative D call: TRBD1 (5 bases). Trimming took off 3 bases at V and 3 bases at J, with 15 bases between the two ends. Germline CDR1 and CDR2: SGHRS and YFSETQ. The CDR3 runs 15 residues. The CDR3 DNA follows: TGCGCCAGCAGCTCGGGTGAGACGGGACACACTGAAGCTTTCTTT. It codes for CASSSGETGHTEAFF.

This CDR3 is CASRRQGATDTQYF. CDR3 DNA sequence: TGCGCCAGCCGGAGACAGGGGGCAACAGATACGCAGTATTTT. This chain joins TRBV5-1 and TRBJ2-3; the match to TRBD1 covers 10 bases. The CDR3 loop spans 14 amino acids. V was clipped by 7 bases and J by 3 bases; unmatched bases: 5. From germline, CDR1 is SGHRS and CDR2 YFSETQ.

The rearrangement joins TRBV29-1 to TRBJ2-7; 10 bases agree with TRBD2. Losses at the gene ends were 6 bases for V and 3 bases for J; bases not matched to a gene: 11. Germline CDR1 reads SQVTM; CDR2 reads ANQGSEA. This CDR3 is 15 amino acids long. Here the CDR3 DNA reads TGCAGCGTGAGGACTAGCGGAATAGTCAACTACGAGCAGTACTTC. This translates into CSVRTSGIVNYEQYF.

The CDR3 bases are TGTGCCAGCAGCTTTAGACAGTTCCTGAACACTGAAGCTTTCTTT. Its protein product is CASSFRQFLNTEAFF. The chain employs TRBV7-2 and TRBJ1-1, with D possibly being TRBD1 (5 bases). The CDR3 extends over 15 amino acids. From germline, CDR1 is SGHTA and CDR2 FQGNSA. V was shortened by 3 bases and J by 0 bases, with 11 bases between the two germline ends.

This chain connects TRBV6-5 to TRBJ1-2; no reliable D call. The V gene lost 2 bases and the J gene lost 2 bases, with 12 bases spanning the gap. In germline, CDR1 is MNHEY, CDR2 SVGAGI. CDR3 length: 15 amino acids. CDR3 in DNA: TGTGCCAGCAGTTACAATCCCAGAATAAACTATGGCTACACCTTC. Protein sequence: CASSYNPRINYGYTF.

V is TRBV5-6 and J is TRBJ1-2; D not certain. The CDR3 has 18 amino acids. V was trimmed by 0 bases and J by 4 bases, leaving 22 bases between them. Germline CDR1 reads SGHDT; CDR2 reads YYEEEE. The CDR3 reads CASSLVSKRLVAFYGYTF. In nucleotides, the CDR3 is TGTGCCAGCAGCTTGGTAAGTAAGCGACTAGTGGCCTTCTATGGCTACACCTTC.

The rearrangement uses TRBV7-6 and TRBJ2-2; D is unclear. The V and J ends lost 5 bases and 3 bases respectively, with 19 bases between them. CDR3 size: 17 residues. Germline V gene lookup returns CDR1 SGHVS and CDR2 FNYEAQ. The CDR3 here is CASSPRPLAGDTGELFF. CDR3 nucleotides: TGTGCCAGCAGCCCTCGTCCCTTAGCAGGTGACACCGGGGAGCTGTTTTTT.

Here the CDR3 DNA reads TGTGCCAGCAGACGGACGGGCACTGAAGCTTTCTTT. Protein product: CASRRTGTEAFF. V and J are TRBV2 and TRBJ1-1; D gene ambiguous. Trimming pared 6 bases from V and 4 bases from J, leaving 9 bases between. CDR1 and CDR2 from the germline V gene are SNHLY and FYNNEI. CDR3 length: 12 amino acids.

This chain joins TRBV25-1 and TRBJ1-1; D is ambiguous. The V end lost 6 bases, the J end lost 1 base, and 9 bases lay between the germline ends. CDR3 size: 13 residues. The germline V gene encodes CDR1 MGHDK and CDR2 SYGVNS. CDR3 region: CASRWAGNTEAFF. The CDR3 DNA sequence: TGTGCCAGCAGATGGGCGGGGAACACTGAAGCTTTCTTT.

The chain combines TRBV7-9 with TRBJ1-1; D remains ambiguous. This CDR3 spans 13 amino acids. V lost 5 bases and J 4 bases, leaving 11 bases between the germline ends. Per germline, CDR1 SEHNR and CDR2 FQNEAQ (reference sequence). CDR3 DNA sequence: TGTGCCAGCAGCGACGAATGGGGCACTGAAGCTTTCTTT. Translating it yields CASSDEWGTEAFF.

The chain couples TRBV19 to TRBJ1-4; D might be TRBD1 (5 bases). Germline values: CDR1 LNHDA, CDR2 SQIVND (reference sequence). V dropped 7 bases and J dropped 4 bases, with 19 bases sitting between them. The CDR3 loop spans 16 amino acids. The chain's CDR3 is CASTLSGGASNEKLFF. The CDR3 nucleotides read TGTGCCAGTACCTTATCCGGCGGGGCCAGTAATGAAAAACTGTTTTTT.

The chain recombines TRBV7-8 with TRBJ2-7; 11 bases are a match to TRBD2. After removal of 10 bases from V and 4 bases from J, the junction contained 18 bases not matched to a gene. Germline V CDR1 and CDR2: SGHVS, FQNEAQ. There are 17 residues in the CDR3. The CDR3 bases are TGTGCCACCCAAGCTTTTAGTCTGGGACTAGCGGCTTACGAGCAGTACTTC. It specifies CATQAFSLGLAAYEQYF.